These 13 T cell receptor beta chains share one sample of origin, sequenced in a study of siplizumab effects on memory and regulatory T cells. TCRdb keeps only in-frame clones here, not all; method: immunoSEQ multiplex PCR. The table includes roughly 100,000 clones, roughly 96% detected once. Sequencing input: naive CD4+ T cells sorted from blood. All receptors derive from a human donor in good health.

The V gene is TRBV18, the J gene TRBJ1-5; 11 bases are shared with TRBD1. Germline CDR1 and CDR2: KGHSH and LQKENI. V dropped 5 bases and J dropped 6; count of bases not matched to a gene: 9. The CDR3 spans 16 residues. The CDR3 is CASSYGTGGGGQPQHF. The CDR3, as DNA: TGTGCCAGCTCATACGGGACAGGGGGAGGAGGTCAGCCCCAGCATTTT.

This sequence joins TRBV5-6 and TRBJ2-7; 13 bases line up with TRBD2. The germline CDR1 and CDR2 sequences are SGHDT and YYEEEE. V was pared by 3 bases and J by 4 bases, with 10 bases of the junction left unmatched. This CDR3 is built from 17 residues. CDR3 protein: CASSSYPGLAGLYEQYF. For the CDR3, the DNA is TGTGCCAGCAGCTCATACCCGGGACTAGCGGGGTTGTACGAGCAGTACTTC.

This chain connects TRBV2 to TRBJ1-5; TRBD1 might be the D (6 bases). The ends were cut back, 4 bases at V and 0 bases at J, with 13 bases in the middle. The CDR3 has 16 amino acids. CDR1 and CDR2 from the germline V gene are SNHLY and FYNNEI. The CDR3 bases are TGTGCCAGCAGTGCAAGGGGGGCAGGTAGCAATCAGCCCCAGCATTTT. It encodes CASSARGAGSNQPQHF.

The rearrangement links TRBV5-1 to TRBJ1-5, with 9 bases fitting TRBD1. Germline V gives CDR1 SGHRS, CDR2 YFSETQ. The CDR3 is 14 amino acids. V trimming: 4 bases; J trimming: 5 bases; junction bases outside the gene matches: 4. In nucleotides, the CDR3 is TGCGCCAGCAGCCTGACAGGGGGGGATCAGCCCCAGCATTTT. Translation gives CASSLTGGDQPQHF. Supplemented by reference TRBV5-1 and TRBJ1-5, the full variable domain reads KAGVTQTPRYLIKTRGQQVTLSCSPISGHRSVSWYQQTPGQGLQFLFEYFSETQRNKGNFPGRFSGRQFSNSRSEMNVSTLELGDSALYLCASSLTGGDQPQHFGDGTRLSIL.

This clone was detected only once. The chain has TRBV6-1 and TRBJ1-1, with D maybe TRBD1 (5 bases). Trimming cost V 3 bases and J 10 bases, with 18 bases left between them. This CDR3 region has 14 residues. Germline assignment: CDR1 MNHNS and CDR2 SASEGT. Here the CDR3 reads CASSELGAARGAFF. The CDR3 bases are TGTGCCAGCAGTGAGCTTGGGGCAGCCCGAGGAGCTTTCTTT.

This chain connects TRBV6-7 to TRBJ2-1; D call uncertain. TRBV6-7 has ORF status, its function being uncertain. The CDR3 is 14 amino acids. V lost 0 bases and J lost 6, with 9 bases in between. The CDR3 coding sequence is TGTGCCAGCAGTTACTCGTCCAACAGCAATGAGCAGTTCTTC. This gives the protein CASSYSSNSNEQFF.

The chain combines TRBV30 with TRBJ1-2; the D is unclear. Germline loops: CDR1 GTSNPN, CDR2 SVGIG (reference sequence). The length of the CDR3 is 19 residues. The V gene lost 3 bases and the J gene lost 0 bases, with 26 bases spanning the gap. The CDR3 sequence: CAWSTSPRWAGSTNYGYTF. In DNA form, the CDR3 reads TGTGCCTGGAGCACCTCCCCCCGGTGGGCAGGCTCTACTAACTATGGCTACACCTTC.

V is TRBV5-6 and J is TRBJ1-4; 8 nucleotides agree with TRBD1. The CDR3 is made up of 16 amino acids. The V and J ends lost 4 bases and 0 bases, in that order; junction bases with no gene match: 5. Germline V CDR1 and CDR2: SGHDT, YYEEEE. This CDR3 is CASSPGTGATNEKLFF. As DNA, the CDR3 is TGTGCCAGCAGCCCTGGGACAGGAGCAACTAATGAAAAACTGTTTTTT. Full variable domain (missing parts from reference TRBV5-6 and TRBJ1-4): DAGVTQSPTHLIKTRGQQVTLRCSPKSGHDTVSWYQQALGQGPQFIFQYYEEEERQRGNFPDRFSGHQFPNYSSELNVNALLLGDSALYLCASSPGTGATNEKLFFGSGTQLSVL.

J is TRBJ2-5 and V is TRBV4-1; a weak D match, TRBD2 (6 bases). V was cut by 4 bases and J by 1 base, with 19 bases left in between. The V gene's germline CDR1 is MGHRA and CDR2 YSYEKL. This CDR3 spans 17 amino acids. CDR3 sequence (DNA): TGCGCCAGCAGCCCGGAGGAGTCGGAGGGTCTCCAAGAGACCCAGTACTTC. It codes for CASSPEESEGLQETQYF.

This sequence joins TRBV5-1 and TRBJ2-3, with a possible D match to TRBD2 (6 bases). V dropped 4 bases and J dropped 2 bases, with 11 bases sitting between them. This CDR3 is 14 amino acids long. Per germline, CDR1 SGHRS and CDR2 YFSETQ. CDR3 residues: CASSQLAVTDTQYF. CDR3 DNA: TGCGCCAGCAGCCAACTAGCAGTCACAGATACGCAGTATTTT. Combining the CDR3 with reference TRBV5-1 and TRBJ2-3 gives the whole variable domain KAGVTQTPRYLIKTRGQQVTLSCSPISGHRSVSWYQQTPGQGLQFLFEYFSETQRNKGNFPGRFSGRQFSNSRSEMNVSTLELGDSALYLCASSQLAVTDTQYFGPGTRLTVL.

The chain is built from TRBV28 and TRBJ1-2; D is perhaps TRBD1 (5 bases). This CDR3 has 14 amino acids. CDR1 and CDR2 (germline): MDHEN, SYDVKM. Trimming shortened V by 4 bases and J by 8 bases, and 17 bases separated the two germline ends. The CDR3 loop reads CASSSSGAGGGYTF. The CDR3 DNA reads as TGTGCCAGCAGTTCCTCCGGGGCCGGGGGAGGCTACACCTTC.

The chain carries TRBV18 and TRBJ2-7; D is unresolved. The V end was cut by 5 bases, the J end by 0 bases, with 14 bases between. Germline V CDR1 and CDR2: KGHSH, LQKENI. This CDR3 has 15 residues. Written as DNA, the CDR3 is TGTGCCAGCTCAGCGTCTCTTGACCTCTCCTACGAGCAGTACTTC. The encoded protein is CASSASLDLSYEQYF.

The CDR3 here is CASGRRGPGYGYTF. CDR3 sequence (DNA): TGTGCCAGCGGACGCAGGGGGCCGGGCTATGGCTACACCTTC. The rearrangement uses TRBV6-5 and TRBJ1-2; 8 nucleotides match TRBD1. Unmatched junction bases numbered 9, after V lost 8 bases and J lost 4 bases. This CDR3 region has 14 residues. Germline lookup yields CDR1 MNHEY and CDR2 SVGAGI.